These 14 T cell receptor beta chains were all obtained from the same sample, sequenced in a study of blood T cell repertoires in COVID-19. Libraries were prepared by immunoSEQ multiplex PCR; TCRdb keeps only in-frame clonotypes and omits some of them. The data hold 230,000 or so clones, with 70% to 90% observed a single time. Sequencing input: PBMCs or T cells enriched from blood (not recorded which). The receptors were gathered from a woman in her forties with acute COVID-19.

The genes are TRBV6-4 and TRBJ2-5, with D possibly matching TRBD2 (5 bases). The CDR3 is 13 amino acids. Germline CDR1 MRHNA, CDR2 SNTAGT. The V end lost 8 bases, the J end lost 1 base, and 11 bases lay between the germline ends. CDR3 nucleotide sequence: TGTGCCAGCTCCGTGCGGGCCCAAGAGACCCAGTACTTC. Its translation is CASSVRAQETQYF.

This chain links TRBV20-1 with TRBJ1-2, with D possibly being TRBD1 (6 bases). Trimming shortened V by 3 bases and J by 8 bases, and 16 bases separated the two germline ends. Germline CDR1 reads DFQATT; CDR2 reads SNEGSKA (reference sequence). There are 13 residues in the CDR3. CDR3 in DNA: TGCAGTGCTAGTACTTTATTGGGGGCCGGCTACACCTTC. The encoded protein is CSASTLLGAGYTF.

The rearrangement uses TRBV5-5 and TRBJ2-1; TRBD2 matches 9 bases. The CDR3 loop spans 15 amino acids. J was trimmed by 1 base and V by 6 bases; bases with no gene match: 5. From germline, CDR1 is SGHKS and CDR2 YYEKEE (reference sequence). The CDR3 here is CASTDSGSSYNEQFF. The CDR3 nucleotides are TGTGCCAGCACCGATAGCGGGAGTTCCTACAATGAGCAGTTCTTC. Looking up the rest from reference TRBV5-5 and TRBJ2-1 gives the full variable domain: DAGVTQSPTHLIKTRGQQVTLRCSPISGHKSVSWYQQVLGQGPQFIFQYYEKEERGRGNFPDRFSARQFPNYSSELNVNALLLGDSALYLCASTDSGSSYNEQFFGPGTRLTVL.

The rearrangement uses TRBV19 and TRBJ1-3; no firm D call. Germline V gene data show CDR1 as LNHDA and CDR2 as SQIVND (reference sequence). V was clipped by 6 bases and J by 0 bases, with 9 bases between them. The CDR3 extends over 14 amino acids. The CDR3, as DNA: TGTGCCAGTAGGATCGGGAGCTCTGGAAACACCATATATTTT. Residues: CASRIGSSGNTIYF.

The chain uses TRBV2 and TRBJ2-5, with D possibly TRBD2 on 5 matching bases. Looked up from germline, CDR1 is SNHLY and CDR2 is FYNNEI. CDR3 length equals 13 residues. Trimming left V 6 bases short and J 0 bases short, with 8 bases between. CDR3: CASSPRDQETQYF. The DNA for the CDR3 is TGTGCCAGCAGCCCGAGGGACCAAGAGACCCAGTACTTC.

This clone was detected once. V is TRBV3-1 (or the pseudogene TRBV3-2) and J is TRBJ2-7, with a weak D call TRBD1 (5 bases). Trimming removed 4 bases at V and 3 bases at J, with 16 bases between. The CDR3 consists of 15 residues. The germline gives CDR1 LGHDT, CDR2 YNNKEL (reference sequence). The CDR3 spells CASSPRVGIIYEQYF. The DNA for the CDR3 is TGTGCCAGCAGCCCCAGGGTGGGGATCATCTACGAGCAGTACTTC.

This clone was detected a few times. The chain has TRBV19 and TRBJ1-2, with D unclear. CDR1 is LNHDA, CDR2 SQIVND, per germline (reference sequence). Trimming took off 6 bases at V and 7 bases at J, with 21 bases between the two ends. This CDR3 contains 15 residues. The CDR3 loop reads CASSQEATAKFGYTF. The CDR3 region has the DNA TGTGCCAGTAGCCAAGAAGCTACAGCTAAGTTTGGCTACACCTTC.

The chain couples TRBV5-1 to TRBJ2-3, with D perhaps matching TRBD2 (6 bases). This CDR3 has 15 amino acids. Trimming left V 0 bases short and J 4 bases short, with 12 bases between. The germline V gene encodes CDR1 SGHRS and CDR2 YFSETQ. The CDR3 sequence is CASSLGLVSADTQYF. CDR3 DNA sequence: TGCGCCAGCAGCTTGGGACTAGTTAGTGCAGATACGCAGTATTTT.

The J gene is TRBJ2-2, the V gene TRBV10-1; 10 bases line up with TRBD2. Trimming cost V 4 bases and J 0 bases; bases outside gene matches: 5. Per the germline V gene, CDR1 is WNHNN and CDR2 is SYGVQD (reference sequence). There are 17 residues in the CDR3. The CDR3 coding sequence is TGCGCCAGCAGTGGCTATAGCGGGAGGTCGAACACCGGGGAGCTGTTTTTT. This gives the protein CASSGYSGRSNTGELFF.

The chain links TRBV6-5 to TRBJ1-1; D ambiguous. V lost 10 bases and J lost 4, with 19 bases in between. The germline gives CDR1 MNHEY, CDR2 SVGAGI. This CDR3 has 14 residues. CDR3 residues: CATPRTEGFTEAFF. In nucleotides, the CDR3 is TGTGCCACCCCGAGGACGGAGGGCTTCACTGAAGCTTTCTTT.

The V call is TRBV5-1, the J call TRBJ1-1; 7 nucleotides agree with TRBD1. This CDR3 is built from 14 residues. In germline, CDR1 is SGHRS, CDR2 YFSETQ. J was trimmed by 1 base and V by 4 bases; bases with no gene match: 4. The CDR3 DNA reads as TGCGCCAGCAGCCCCCAGGGGGGGAACACTGAAGCTTTCTTT. Its protein is CASSPQGGNTEAFF.

The gene calls are TRBV7-9 and TRBJ2-1; 11 nucleotides align to TRBD2. In germline, CDR1 is SEHNR, CDR2 FQNEAQ (reference sequence). V dropped 5 bases and J dropped 4; count of bases not matched to a gene: 7. This CDR3 region has 16 residues. CDR3 sequence reads: CASSALGLADYNEQFF. The CDR3 DNA follows: TGTGCCAGCAGCGCCCTGGGACTAGCGGATTACAATGAGCAGTTCTTC.

This sequence joins TRBV4-1 and TRBJ2-3, with 10 bases lining up with TRBD2. The germline V gene has CDR1 MGHRA and CDR2 YSYEKL. J lost 5 bases, V lost 4 bases, and 15 bases had no gene match. The CDR3 totals 18 residues. The CDR3 DNA sequence: TGCGCCAGCAGCCCCGACGGACTAGCGGTTCAACCGGGAGATACGCAGTATTTT. Its protein product is CASSPDGLAVQPGDTQYF.

CDR3 sequence: CASRKDRVHEKLFF. The DNA of the CDR3 is TGTGCCAGCAGAAAGGACAGGGTTCATGAAAAACTGTTTTTT. The chain links TRBV7-9 to TRBJ1-4; 8 bases fit TRBD1. CDR3 length: 14 residues. Germline V gene lookup returns CDR1 SEHNR and CDR2 FQNEAQ (reference sequence). J was trimmed by 6 bases and V by 6 bases; bases with no gene match: 6.